Below are 13 T cell receptor beta chains sequenced from a single sample in a study of T cell responses to AZD1222 COVID-19 vaccine. Data came from immunoSEQ multiplex PCR; TCRdb stores just in-frame clones and leaves some out. Here the sample spans 92,000 or so clones, approximately 90% being singletons. The sample here was peripheral blood, taken 28 days after the second AZD1222 dose. The receptor set was obtained from an adult who received the AZD1222 COVID-19 vaccine.

The genes are TRBV11-2 and TRBJ1-5; D gene unclear. The CDR3 has 14 residues. The germline gives CDR1 SGHAT, CDR2 FQNNGV. Between the trimmed V and J ends, which lost 1 base and 9 bases, there was a span of 13 bases. The CDR3 sequence is CASSLGNNVRPQHF. The CDR3 DNA reads TGTGCCAGCAGCTTAGGTAACAATGTCCGGCCCCAGCATTTT.

The chain couples TRBV18 to TRBJ2-7; tentatively, D is TRBD1 (5 bases). The CDR3 contains 12 residues. In germline, CDR1 is KGHSH, CDR2 LQKENI. Trimming removed 5 bases from V and 3 bases from J, with 8 bases in between. For the CDR3, the DNA is TGTGCCAGCTCAAGGGGTCTCTACGAGCAGTACTTC. It encodes CASSRGLYEQYF.

This rearrangement joins TRBV24-1 to TRBJ1-1, with 10 bases matching TRBD1. This CDR3 has 15 residues. V gave up 4 bases and J gave up 3 bases; unmatched junction bases: 4. Germline V gene lookup returns CDR1 KGHDR and CDR2 SFDVKD. CDR3 amino acids: CATSEVDRGHTEAFF. The CDR3 coding sequence is TGTGCCACCAGTGAAGTAGACAGGGGGCACACTGAAGCTTTCTTT.

The rearrangement joins TRBV9 to TRBJ2-7; D is perhaps TRBD1 (7 bases). V was trimmed by 3 bases and J by 2 bases, leaving 12 bases between them. This CDR3 comprises 14 residues. CDR1 SGDLS and CDR2 YYNGEE come from the germline V gene. CDR3 nucleotide sequence: TGTGCCAGCAGCGGGGGGGACAGCCCCTACGAGCAGTACTTC. Translated: CASSGGDSPYEQYF.

The gene calls are TRBV9 and TRBJ2-1, with a tentative D call TRBD2 (5 bases). The CDR3 is 15 amino acids. Trimming removed 0 bases from V and 8 bases from J, with 15 bases in between. Germline V CDR1 and CDR2: SGDLS, YYNGEE. DNA of the CDR3: TGTGCCAGCAGCGTAGTTGCTAGCATGTCCGATGAGCAGTTCTTC. This encodes CASSVVASMSDEQFF.

V and J are TRBV5-4 and TRBJ1-6, with TRBD1 matching over 8 bases. Unmatched junction bases numbered 10, after V lost 3 bases and J lost 8 bases. This CDR3 spans 16 amino acids. Germline values: CDR1 SGHNT, CDR2 YYREEE (reference sequence). As DNA, the CDR3 is TGTGCCAGCAGCTCGGGAAGCGGGACAGGCGATTCACCCCTCCACTTT. It yields the protein CASSSGSGTGDSPLHF.

This chain links TRBV3-1 (or the pseudogene TRBV3-2) with TRBJ1-2; D ambiguous. V was trimmed by 1 base and J by 5 bases, leaving 11 bases between them. The germline gives CDR1 LGHDT, CDR2 YNNKEL (reference sequence). This CDR3 is built from 14 residues. The CDR3 reads CASSQARGLYGYTF. The CDR3 nucleotides read TGTGCCAGCAGCCAAGCACGCGGGTTATATGGCTACACCTTC.

The V call is TRBV5-1, the J call TRBJ2-3; no definite D call. This CDR3 has 15 amino acids. Germline CDR1 and CDR2: SGHRS and YFSETQ. V gave up 2 bases and J gave up 0 bases, with 10 bases separating them. The CDR3, as DNA: TGCGCCAGCAGCTTAGGAGCTACTAGCACAGATACGCAGTATTTT. Translation: CASSLGATSTDTQYF.

V is TRBV7-2 and J is TRBJ1-2; D may be TRBD1 (5 bases). Trimming pared 5 bases from V and 4 bases from J, leaving 11 bases between. This CDR3 comprises 13 residues. Germline values: CDR1 SGHTA, CDR2 FQGNSA. The CDR3 nucleotides read TGTGCCAGCAGCCCGGGGGTGGGCTATGGCTACACCTTC. It specifies CASSPGVGYGYTF.

V usage is TRBV7-9 and J usage is TRBJ1-4; D gene unclear. There are 14 residues in the CDR3. Between the trimmed V and J ends, which lost 3 bases and 0 bases, there was a span of 5 bases. Germline lookup yields CDR1 SEHNR and CDR2 FQNEAQ (reference sequence). The CDR3 here is CASSFGTTNEKLFF. CDR3 nucleotides: TGTGCCAGCAGCTTCGGAACAACTAATGAAAAACTGTTTTTT.

The chain couples TRBV5-1 to TRBJ2-2; D call uncertain. The germline V gene encodes CDR1 SGHRS and CDR2 YFSETQ. Trimming removed 0 bases at V and 1 base at J, with 4 bases between. This CDR3 has 14 amino acids. The CDR3, as DNA: TGCGCCAGCAGCTTGGCACAGAACACCGGGGAGCTGTTTTTT. Translation: CASSLAQNTGELFF.

V gene TRBV5-1 combines with J gene TRBJ1-2, with 7 bases fitting TRBD1. Germline V gene data show CDR1 as SGHRS and CDR2 as YFSETQ. The CDR3 sequence is 14 residues long. V dropped 4 bases and J dropped 6; count of bases not matched to a gene: 9. For the CDR3, the DNA is TGCGCCAGCAGCCTCTGGACAGGAGGGAATGGCTACACCTTC. Translation gives CASSLWTGGNGYTF. Based on the CDR3 plus reference TRBV5-1 and TRBJ1-2, the full variable domain is KAGVTQTPRYLIKTRGQQVTLSCSPISGHRSVSWYQQTPGQGLQFLFEYFSETQRNKGNFPGRFSGRQFSNSRSEMNVSTLELGDSALYLCASSLWTGGNGYTFGSGTRLTVV.

This chain uses TRBV7-9 with TRBJ2-7, with a possible D match to TRBD1 (6 bases). CDR1 is SEHNR and CDR2 is FQNEAQ in the germline V gene (reference sequence). Trimming left V 4 bases short and J 5 bases short, with 9 bases between. The CDR3 is made up of 12 amino acids. The CDR3 protein is CASSSYRDEQYF. For the CDR3, the DNA is TGTGCCAGCAGCTCGTACAGGGACGAGCAGTACTTC.